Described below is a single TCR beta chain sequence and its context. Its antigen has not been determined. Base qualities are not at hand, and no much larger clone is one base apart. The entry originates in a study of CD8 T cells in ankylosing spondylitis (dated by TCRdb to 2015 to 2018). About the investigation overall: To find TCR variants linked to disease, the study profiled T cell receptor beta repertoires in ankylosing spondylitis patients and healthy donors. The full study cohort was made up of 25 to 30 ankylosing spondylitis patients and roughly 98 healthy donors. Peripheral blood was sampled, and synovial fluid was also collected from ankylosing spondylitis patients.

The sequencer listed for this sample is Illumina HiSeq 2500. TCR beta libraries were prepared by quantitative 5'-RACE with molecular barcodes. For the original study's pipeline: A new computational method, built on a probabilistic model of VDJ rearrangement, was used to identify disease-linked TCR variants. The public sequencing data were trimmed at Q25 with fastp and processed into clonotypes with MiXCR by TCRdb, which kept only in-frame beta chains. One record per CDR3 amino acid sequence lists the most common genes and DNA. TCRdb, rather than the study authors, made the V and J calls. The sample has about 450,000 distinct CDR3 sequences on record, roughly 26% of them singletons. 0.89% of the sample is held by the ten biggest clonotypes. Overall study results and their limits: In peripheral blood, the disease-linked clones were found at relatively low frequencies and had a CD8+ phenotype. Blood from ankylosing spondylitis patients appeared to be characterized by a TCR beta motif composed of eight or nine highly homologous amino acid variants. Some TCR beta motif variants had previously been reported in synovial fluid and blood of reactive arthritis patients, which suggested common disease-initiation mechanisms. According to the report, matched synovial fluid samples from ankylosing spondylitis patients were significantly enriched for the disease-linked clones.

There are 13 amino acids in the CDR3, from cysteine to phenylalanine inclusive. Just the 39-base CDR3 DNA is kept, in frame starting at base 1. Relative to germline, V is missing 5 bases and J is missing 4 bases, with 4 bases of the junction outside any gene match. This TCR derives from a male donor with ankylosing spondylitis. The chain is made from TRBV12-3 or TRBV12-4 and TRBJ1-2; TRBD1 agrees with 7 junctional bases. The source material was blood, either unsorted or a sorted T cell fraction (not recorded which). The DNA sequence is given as TGTGCCAGCAGTGGCACAGGGGTCTATGGCTACACCTTC. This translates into CASSGTGVYGYTF.